The 19 T cell receptor beta chains listed next were all sequenced from one sample in a study of Tregs in tolerant kidney transplant recipients. Generated by immunoSEQ multiplex PCR, the TCRdb table keeps only in-frame clones and is missing some. The sample records 80,000 to 90,000 clones, around nine tenths being singletons. Sequences were obtained from CD8+ T cells from blood. Receptor source: a human donor in good health.

This clone was recorded once. The J gene is TRBJ2-3, the V gene TRBV10-1, with D possibly TRBD2 on 5 matching bases. The V and J ends lost 2 bases and 5 bases respectively, with 8 bases between them. CDR3 length equals 13 residues. Per germline, CDR1 WNHNN and CDR2 SYGVQD (reference sequence). The CDR3 loop reads CASSETTRDTQYF. CDR3 nucleotides: TGCGCCAGCAGTGAGACAACTAGAGATACGCAGTATTTT.

This chain links TRBV13 with TRBJ1-5; D is undetermined. CDR1 and CDR2 from the germline V gene are PRHDT and FYEKMQ (reference sequence). The CDR3 is made up of 14 amino acids. V shed 0 bases and J shed 1 base, with 4 bases lying between them. The chain's CDR3 is CASSLGVSNQPQHF. For the CDR3, the DNA is TGTGCCAGCAGCTTAGGCGTAAGCAATCAGCCCCAGCATTTT.

The chain links TRBV6-1 to TRBJ1-2, with 9 bases lining up with TRBD1. V shed 7 bases, J shed 5 bases, and the junction held 8 bases outside the gene matches. This CDR3 comprises 14 residues. Germline CDR1 and CDR2: MNHNS and SASEGT. This chain's CDR3 is CASILQGAGYGYTF. The CDR3 DNA sequence: TGTGCCAGCATCTTACAGGGGGCTGGATATGGCTACACCTTC.

Remarks on this clone: Distinct nucleotide sequences in the sample also encode this CDR3. The J gene is TRBJ2-1, the V gene TRBV9, with D uncertain. Germline V gene lookup returns CDR1 SGDLS and CDR2 YYNGEE. The CDR3 is 10 residues long. V lost 4 bases, J lost 10 bases, and 6 bases lay in between. The CDR3 reads CASSPREQFF. CDR3 DNA: TGTGCCAGCAGCCCCCGCGAGCAGTTCTTC. The complete variable domain, with remaining parts taken from reference TRBV9 and TRBJ2-1, reads DSGVTQTPKHLITATGQRVTLRCSPRSGDLSVYWYQQSLDQGLQFLIQYYNGEERAKGNILERFSAQQFPDLHSELNLSSLELGDSALYFCASSPREQFFGPGTRLTVL.

The chain is built from TRBV4-2 and TRBJ2-5, with TRBD1 identical over 10 bases. CDR3 size: 15 residues. CDR1 and CDR2 (germline): LGHNA, YNFKEQ. V shed 3 bases and J 4 bases; nucleotides not matched to a gene: 5. DNA of the CDR3: TGTGCCAGCAGCCAGGACAGGGGGGCCTCAGAGACCCAGTACTTC. Encoded protein: CASSQDRGASETQYF.

The rearrangement links TRBV9 to TRBJ2-3; tentative D call: TRBD1 (7 bases). In germline, CDR1 is SGDLS, CDR2 YYNGEE. V was pared by 4 bases and J by 5 bases, with 17 bases between. The CDR3 length is 15 residues. This CDR3 reads CASSPLEGARDTQYF. The CDR3 DNA sequence: TGTGCCAGCAGCCCCCTGGAGGGGGCGCGAGATACGCAGTATTTT.

V gene TRBV7-9 combines with J gene TRBJ2-7; weak D call: TRBD2 (5 bases). The V gene's germline CDR1 is SEHNR and CDR2 FQNEAQ (reference sequence). The CDR3 covers 16 residues. V lost 2 bases and J 0 bases, leaving 14 bases between the germline ends. CDR3 in DNA: TGTGCCAGCAGCTTACCTCTGCACCGGGACTCCTACGAGCAGTACTTC. Translating it yields CASSLPLHRDSYEQYF.

The V call is TRBV7-6, the J call TRBJ2-1; D tentatively fits TRBD1 or TRBD2 (6 bases each). This CDR3 contains 16 residues. V lost 5 bases and J 0 bases, leaving 14 bases between the germline ends. Germline CDR1 is SGHVS and CDR2 is FNYEAQ. CDR3 bases: TGTGCCAGCAGCAACCGGGGGCGTAGCTCCTACAATGAGCAGTTCTTC. Amino acid sequence: CASSNRGRSSYNEQFF.

The chain carries TRBV6-1 and TRBJ1-1; possible D gene TRBD1, 5 bases. CDR1 and CDR2 from the germline V gene are MNHNS and SASEGT. This CDR3 region has 16 residues. V dropped 1 base and J dropped 3 bases, with 15 bases sitting between them. CDR3 residues: CASSEGEGMGDTEAFF. The DNA for the CDR3 is TGTGCCAGCAGTGAAGGGGAGGGGATGGGGGACACTGAAGCTTTCTTT.

This clone was detected once. The V gene is TRBV9, the J gene TRBJ2-1; 16 nucleotides agree with TRBD2. The CDR3 contains 19 residues. CDR1 SGDLS and CDR2 YYNGEE come from the germline V gene. V shed 1 base and J 10 bases; nucleotides not matched to a gene: 14. As DNA, the CDR3 is TGTGCCAGCAGCGTAACACGGTCACCGGGACTAGCGGGAGGGAGGGAGCAGTTCTTC. It translates to CASSVTRSPGLAGGREQFF.

This chain links TRBV30 with TRBJ1-2; D is perhaps TRBD1 (5 bases). Germline V gene sequence: CDR1 GTSNPN, CDR2 SVGIG (reference sequence). This CDR3 spans 14 amino acids. Trimming stripped 7 bases from V and 0 bases from J, with 15 bases between. In nucleotides, the CDR3 is TGTGCCTCTCACGAGGGGACGGCTAACTATGGCTACACCTTC. Translated, it gives CASHEGTANYGYTF. The full variable domain, completed using reference TRBV30 and TRBJ1-2, is SQTIHQWPATLVQPVGSPLSLECTVEGTSNPNLYWYRQAAGRGLQLLFYSVGIGQISSEVPQNLSASRPQDRQFILSSKKLLLSDSGFYLCASHEGTANYGYTFGSGTRLTVV.

This chain connects TRBV5-4 to TRBJ2-7, with D possibly TRBD2 on 5 matching bases. The V end was cut by 2 bases, the J end by 3 bases, with 9 bases between. The CDR3 runs to 13 residues. CDR1 SGHNT and CDR2 YYREEE come from the germline V gene (reference sequence). The CDR3 loop is CASSFDGLYEQYF. The CDR3 bases are TGTGCCAGCAGCTTTGACGGACTCTACGAGCAGTACTTC.

The chain combines TRBV7-9 with TRBJ2-1, with D uncertain. The germline gives CDR1 SEHNR, CDR2 FQNEAQ (reference sequence). Trimming removed 2 bases at V and 7 bases at J, with 9 bases between. This CDR3 region has 13 residues. CDR3: CASSLSPQNEQFF. In nucleotides, the CDR3 is TGTGCCAGCAGCTTATCCCCCCAGAATGAGCAGTTCTTC.

The chain joins TRBV7-8 to TRBJ2-1, with TRBD1 matching over 10 bases. The CDR3 contains 15 residues. The V gene end was trimmed by 3 bases and the J gene end by 3 bases; junction bases not matched to a gene: 2. Germline CDR1 SGHVS, CDR2 FQNEAQ. The CDR3: CASSFGQGVYNEQFF. DNA for the CDR3: TGTGCCAGCAGCTTCGGACAGGGGGTCTACAATGAGCAGTTCTTC.

The chain is built from TRBV27 and TRBJ2-7, with a tentative D call TRBD1 (5 bases). The CDR3 contains 11 residues. V was cut by 6 bases and J by 4 bases, with 7 bases left in between. Looked up from germline, CDR1 is MNHEY and CDR2 is SMNVEV (reference sequence). The CDR3 sequence is CASSQGYEQYF. CDR3 nucleotides: TGTGCCAGCAGCCAGGGTTACGAGCAGTACTTC.

This chain joins TRBV7-6 and TRBJ1-3; 11 bases fit TRBD1. From germline, CDR1 is SGHVS and CDR2 FNYEAQ. Trimming at V came to 3 bases and at J to 2 bases, leaving 0 bases not matched to a gene. The CDR3 has 15 residues. CDR3 DNA sequence: TGTGCCAGCAGCTTGGGACAGGGGGCTGGAAACACCATATATTTT. Its protein product is CASSLGQGAGNTIYF.

The V call is TRBV10-3, the J call TRBJ1-2; no clear D gene. The germline V gene encodes CDR1 ENHRY and CDR2 SYGVKD. Trimming removed 8 bases from V and 1 base from J, with 11 bases in between. This CDR3 is 13 amino acids long. DNA for the CDR3: TGTGCCATCCCCTTGACATATAACTATGGCTACACCTTC. Encoded protein: CAIPLTYNYGYTF.

This chain links TRBV30 with TRBJ2-5; 9 nucleotides match TRBD1. V dropped 4 bases and J dropped 2; count of bases not matched to a gene: 5. CDR1 is GTSNPN, CDR2 SVGIG, per germline (reference sequence). The CDR3 sequence is 14 residues long. CDR3 in DNA: TGTGCCTGGACAGAGACAGGGGGGCAAGAGACCCAGTACTTC. As protein: CAWTETGGQETQYF. Together with reference TRBV30 and TRBJ2-5, the CDR3 gives the full variable domain: SQTIHQWPATLVQPVGSPLSLECTVEGTSNPNLYWYRQAAGRGLQLLFYSVGIGQISSEVPQNLSASRPQDRQFILSSKKLLLSDSGFYLCAWTETGGQETQYFGPGTRLLVL.

V usage is TRBV18 and J usage is TRBJ2-5; D might be TRBD2 (5 bases). V was trimmed by 0 bases and J by 2 bases, leaving 13 bases between them. The CDR3 is 16 amino acids. The V gene's germline CDR1 is KGHSH and CDR2 LQKENI. The DNA for the CDR3 is TGTGCCAGCTCACCACCGTTCACTAGGGAGCAAGAGACCCAGTACTTC. It encodes CASSPPFTREQETQYF.